This is a list of T cell receptor beta chains from one sample in a study of cytomegalovirus exposure and HLA in healthy donors. The protocol was immunoSEQ multiplex PCR, while the TCRdb copy is restricted to in-frame clones and leaves out a portion. The data contain over 100,000 clones, 74% of them seen just once; the ten biggest clones take up more than 2%. Specimen: PBMCs. The receptors come from a human donor in good health. CDR3s include the opening cysteine and the closing phenylalanine or tryptophan. The D gene is left open where the match is weak. Part of the rows lack a size; the others show once, few, many or a class for expanded clones.

j_call v_call clone_size d_call cdr3_aa cdr3_nt
TRBJ1-1 TRBV19 NA TRBD1 CASSSRTGTEAFF TGTGCCAGTAGTTCAAGGACAGGGACGGAAGCTTTCTTT
TRBJ1-5 TRBV7-2 few NA CASSPSRSSNQPQHF TGTGCCAGCAGCCCGAGTCGGTCTAGCAATCAGCCCCAGCATTTT
TRBJ2-1 TRBV5-1 NA TRBD1 CASKQGDYNEQFF TGCGCCAGTAAACAGGGGGACTACAATGAGCAGTTCTTC
TRBJ2-7 TRBV5-6 NA NA CASSLDRPSYEQYF TGTGCCAGCAGCTTGGACAGGCCCTCCTACGAGCAGTACTTC
TRBJ1-2 TRBV11-2 NA TRBD1 CASSLARGQGAHYGYTF TGTGCCAGCAGCTTAGCCAGAGGACAGGGGGCGCATTATGGCTACACCTTC
TRBJ2-4 TRBV29-1 NA NA CSVEETAQNIQYF TGCAGCGTTGAAGAGACAGCCCAAAACATTCAGTACTTC
TRBJ1-1 TRBV28 NA NA CASSLPLRGTEAFF TGTGCCAGCAGTTTACCCCTCAGGGGTACTGAAGCTTTCTTT
TRBJ2-7 TRBV30 once NA CAWGHTFGEQYF TGTGCCTGGGGACACACCTTCGGGGAGCAGTACTTC
TRBJ2-2 TRBV5-1 NA TRBD1 CASSQDRGAGELFF TGCGCCAGCAGCCAAGACAGGGGCGCCGGGGAGCTGTTTTTT
TRBJ1-4 TRBV30 few TRBD1 CAWSAGTGREKLFF TGTGCCTGGAGTGCCGGGACAGGGCGGGAAAAACTGTTTTTT
TRBJ1-1 TRBV6-6 NA NA CASSYSRGTEAFF TGTGCCAGCAGTTACTCGCGGGGGACTGAAGCTTTCTTT
TRBJ1-2 TRBV4-1 NA TRBD1 CASSLLGQGSYGYTF TGCGCCAGCAGCCTCCTAGGACAGGGGTCCTATGGCTACACCTTC
TRBJ1-1 TRBV7-9 NA NA CASSLGARERTEAFF TGTGCCAGCAGCTTAGGTGCCCGGGAGAGGACTGAAGCTTTCTTT
TRBJ2-3 TRBV7-6 NA TRBD2 CASSLVLAGNTDTQYF TGTGCCAGCAGCTTAGTACTAGCGGGGAACACAGATACGCAGTATTTT
TRBJ1-2 TRBV29-1 NA TRBD1 CSVEQNPDRTYTF TGCAGCGTTGAACAAAACCCGGACAGGACCTACACCTTC
TRBJ2-5 TRBV5-1 few TRBD2 CASSRTSGVEETQYF TGCGCCAGCAGCAGGACTAGCGGGGTTGAAGAGACCCAGTACTTC
TRBJ2-3 TRBV11-2 NA NA CASSLVVDTQYF TGTGCCAGCAGCTTAGTAGTAGATACGCAGTATTTT
TRBJ2-2 TRBV4-3 NA TRBD1 CASSHTTGTAGELFF TGCGCCAGCAGCCACACGACAGGGACGGCCGGGGAGCTGTTTTTT
TRBJ2-7 TRBV6-6 NA NA CASSYSPKQGTEQYF TGTGCCAGCAGTTACTCGCCGAAACAGGGAACCGAGCAGTACTTC
TRBJ2-5 TRBV27 NA TRBD2 CASSPLPLLVAGTQETQYF TGTGCCAGCAGTCCTCTCCCTCTCTTGGTAGCGGGGACCCAAGAGACCCAGTACTTC
TRBJ2-3 TRBV9 NA TRBD2 CASSETSGGTGDTQYF TGTGCCAGCAGCGAGACTAGCGGGGGGACGGGGGATACGCAGTATTTT
TRBJ1-4 TRBV30 NA NA CAWGSEANEKLFF TGTGCCTGGGGGAGCGAAGCTAATGAAAAACTGTTTTTT
TRBJ1-2 TRBV13 NA TRBD1 CASSSRDRRAYGYTF TGTGCCAGCAGCTCCAGGGACAGAAGAGCCTATGGCTACACCTTC
TRBJ1-1 TRBV12-5 NA TRBD1 CASVYDRVNTEAFF TGTGCTAGTGTTTATGACAGGGTGAACACTGAAGCTTTCTTT
TRBJ2-1 TRBV7-6 NA TRBD2 CASSSGLAEGEQFF TGTGCCAGCAGCTCGGGACTAGCGGAAGGCGAGCAGTTCTTC
TRBJ2-1 TRBV7-8 few NA CASSLAWGLDDEQFF TGTGCCAGCAGCTTAGCGTGGGGGCTCGACGATGAGCAGTTCTTC
TRBJ2-2 TRBV9 NA TRBD2 CASRALAGGQELFF TGTGCCAGCAGAGCCCTAGCGGGGGGACAGGAGCTGTTTTTT
TRBJ2-7 TRBV4-1 NA NA CASSRSGTTSYEQYF TGCGCCAGCAGCCGATCCGGGACAACCTCCTACGAGCAGTACTTC
TRBJ2-2 TRBV6-5 NA NA CASSSRGLNTGELFF TGTGCCAGCAGTTCTCGTGGCTTGAACACCGGGGAGCTGTTTTTT
TRBJ2-7 TRBV28 NA NA CASSFVQGRSYEQYF TGTGCCAGCAGTTTCGTCCAGGGTCGCTCCTACGAGCAGTACTTC
TRBJ2-7 TRBV6-5 NA TRBD1 CASSSGQGEQYF TGTGCCAGCAGCTCCGGACAGGGCGAGCAGTACTTC
TRBJ2-1 TRBV5-1 NA TRBD1 CASSSPHPTGTVDEQFF TGCGCCAGCAGCAGCCCTCACCCGACAGGGACCGTGGATGAGCAGTTCTTC
TRBJ1-5 TRBV15 NA NA CATSRDLEKGSGSSHF TGTGCCACCAGCAGAGATCTGGAAAAGGGGTCGGGTAGTTCGCATTTT
TRBJ2-2 TRBV5-6 NA NA CASSPYTGELFF TGTGCCAGCAGTCCTTACACCGGGGAGCTGTTTTTT
TRBJ2-7 TRBV7-9 NA NA CASSLDASDEQYF TGTGCCAGCAGCTTAGATGCTTCGGACGAGCAGTACTTC
TRBJ2-1 TRBV29-1 NA TRBD1 CSGGTGADEQFF TGCAGCGGGGGGACAGGGGCTGATGAGCAGTTCTTC
TRBJ1-4 TRBV5-1 NA TRBD1 CASSLAATGSNEKLFF TGCGCCAGCAGCTTGGCTGCGACAGGGAGTAATGAAAAACTGTTTTTT
TRBJ2-7 TRBV23-1 NA NA CASSQSSRGNCYEQYF TGCGCCAGCAGTCAATCTTCGAGAGGGAACTGCTACGAGCAGTACTTC
TRBJ2-3 TRBV2 NA TRBD2 CASRGTSVGPDTQYF TGTGCCAGCAGAGGTACTAGCGTCGGTCCAGATACGCAGTATTTT
TRBJ2-5 TRBV7-8 NA NA CASSSEREETQYF TGTGCCAGCAGCTCCGAGAGAGAGGAGACCCAGTACTTC
TRBJ2-5 TRBV7-2 NA TRBD2 CASSLTYPSGGARETQYF TGTGCCAGCAGCTTAACGTACCCCAGCGGGGGGGCCAGGGAGACCCAGTACTTC
TRBJ1-2 TRBV28 NA TRBD1 CASSRPGGTYGYTF TGTGCCAGCAGTCGCCCAGGGGGAACCTATGGCTACACCTTC
TRBJ2-3 TRBV7-6 NA NA CASSLMSGNTDTQYF TGTGCCAGCAGCTTAATGAGCGGCAACACAGATACGCAGTATTTT
TRBJ1-1 TRBV28 NA NA CASSLEFQAFF TGTGCCAGCAGTTTGGAGTTTCAAGCTTTCTTT
TRBJ2-3 TRBV28 NA NA CAGGGRNTQYF TGTGCAGGGGGGGGGCGAAATACGCAGTATTTT
TRBJ2-2 TRBV28 NA NA CASSLYGLGNTGELFF TGTGCCAGCAGTTTATATGGGCTTGGAAACACCGGGGAGCTGTTTTTT
TRBJ2-5 TRBV29-1 NA TRBD1 CSVGQGRETQYF TGCAGCGTTGGACAGGGGAGGGAGACCCAGTACTTC
TRBJ1-4 TRBV7-9 NA TRBD1 CASSLTGDEKLFF TGTGCCAGCAGCTTAACAGGGGATGAAAAACTGTTTTTT
TRBJ2-1 TRBV2 NA TRBD2 CASTLAGIVRDEQFF TGTGCCAGCACACTAGCGGGAATTGTTAGGGATGAGCAGTTCTTC
TRBJ1-5 TRBV19 few NA CASSTSLRGAYSNQPQHF TGTGCCAGTAGCACCTCATTGCGGGGGGCATATAGCAATCAGCCCCAGCATTTT
TRBJ1-2 TRBV29-1 NA NA CSAAAGNYGYTF TGCAGCGCCGCGGCCGGTAACTATGGCTACACCTTC